A selection of T cell receptor beta chains follows, all from one sample in a study of post-analysis software for immune sequencing data. TCRdb redid the calling of the PCR reads with MiXCR, one entry per CDR3 protein. The sample consists of a few hundred thousand distinct CDR3 sequences, roughly 46% of them appearing once. Sequencing was done on a sample of blood. All receptors come from a girl between 10 and 17 years old with multiple sclerosis. The CDR3 runs from the conserved cysteine through the conserved F or W. Each record gives: CDR3 DNA, CDR3 protein, J gene, clone size, V gene, D gene. A D gene is named only where the DNA matches it firmly. Clone size is given for some rows only: seen once, a few or many times, or a class if the clone is expanded.

cdr3_nt: TGTGCCAGCAGGGCTAAGGCGACTAGCGGGAGAGGACCAGATACGCAGTATTTT
cdr3_aa: CASRAKATSGRGPDTQYF
j_call: TRBJ2-3
clone_size: .
v_call: TRBV28
d_call: TRBD2

cdr3_nt: TGTGCCAGCAGCTGCCTACAGAGCGGCGATGAGCAGTTCTTC
cdr3_aa: CASSCLQSGDEQFF
j_call: TRBJ2-1
clone_size: once
v_call: TRBV11-1
d_call: .

cdr3_nt: TGCGCCAGCAGCCCTCGGATAGCAACCTACGAGCAGTACTTC
cdr3_aa: CASSPRIATYEQYF
j_call: TRBJ2-7
clone_size: few
v_call: TRBV5-1
d_call: .

cdr3_nt: TGCGCCAGCAGCTTAGCCTTGACTAGCGGGTCTGTCTCCTACAATGAGCAGTTCTTC
cdr3_aa: CASSLALTSGSVSYNEQFF
j_call: TRBJ2-1
clone_size: .
v_call: TRBV5-1
d_call: TRBD2

cdr3_nt: TGCGCCAGCAGCCAAGAATTGGCAGGGATCACCTACGAGCAGTACTTC
cdr3_aa: CASSQELAGITYEQYF
j_call: TRBJ2-7
clone_size: few
v_call: TRBV4-1
d_call: .

cdr3_nt: TGCGCCAGCAGCACCTCTGTCGGGACCGTGGGTGAAAAACTGTTTTTT
cdr3_aa: CASSTSVGTVGEKLFF
j_call: TRBJ1-4
clone_size: .
v_call: TRBV5-1
d_call: .

cdr3_nt: TGCAGCATCTTCCACCCAGGCACTGAAGCTTTCTTT
cdr3_aa: CSIFHPGTEAFF
j_call: TRBJ1-1
clone_size: .
v_call: TRBV29-1
d_call: .

cdr3_nt: TGTGCCAGCACCGGGTTGGGACTAGCGGACACAGATACGCAGTATTTT
cdr3_aa: CASTGLGLADTDTQYF
j_call: TRBJ2-3
clone_size: few
v_call: TRBV6-5
d_call: TRBD2

cdr3_nt: TGCAGTGCGCATCACCGGGACAGGGGAGTCACCATATATTTT
cdr3_aa: CSAHHRDRGVTIYF
j_call: TRBJ1-3
clone_size: .
v_call: TRBV20-1
d_call: TRBD1

cdr3_nt: TGTGCCAGCAGTTACGGGGAGGTCTCCTACAATGAGCAGTTCTTC
cdr3_aa: CASSYGEVSYNEQFF
j_call: TRBJ2-1
clone_size: few
v_call: TRBV6-5
d_call: .

cdr3_nt: TGTGCCGTCGGACAGGACTACGAGCAGTACTTC
cdr3_aa: CAVGQDYEQYF
j_call: TRBJ2-7
clone_size: .
v_call: TRBV7-6
d_call: TRBD1

cdr3_nt: TGTGCCAGCAGTTGGGCCCCTATAGGGACGCAGTATTTT
cdr3_aa: CASSWAPIGTQYF
j_call: TRBJ2-3
clone_size: .
v_call: TRBV6-5
d_call: .

cdr3_nt: TGTGCCACCCGAGATTCCGACCAAATGGTCCAGTACTTC
cdr3_aa: CATRDSDQMVQYF
j_call: TRBJ2-5
clone_size: .
v_call: TRBV19
d_call: .

cdr3_nt: TGTGCCAGCAGTGAAGCCTACTTCTACAATGAGCAGTTCTTC
cdr3_aa: CASSEAYFYNEQFF
j_call: TRBJ2-1
clone_size: .
v_call: TRBV25-1
d_call: .

cdr3_nt: TGTGCCAGCAGCGTAGAGGGGACTAGCTCCTACAATGAGCAGTTCTTC
cdr3_aa: CASSVEGTSSYNEQFF
j_call: TRBJ2-1
clone_size: few
v_call: TRBV9
d_call: TRBD2

cdr3_nt: TGCAGTGCCACTAAAGCTGTGCCCTACAATGAGCAGTTCTTC
cdr3_aa: CSATKAVPYNEQFF
j_call: TRBJ2-1
clone_size: once
v_call: TRBV20-1
d_call: .

cdr3_nt: TGTGCCAGCAGCCAGGGGCTAGCGGGAGCTGGGAGGGACAATGAGCAGTTCTTC
cdr3_aa: CASSQGLAGAGRDNEQFF
j_call: TRBJ2-1
clone_size: .
v_call: TRBV12-3/TRBV12-4
d_call: TRBD2

cdr3_nt: TGTGCCAGCATCCCGGTTGGAGAGCAGTACTTC
cdr3_aa: CASIPVGEQYF
j_call: TRBJ2-7
clone_size: .
v_call: TRBV6-5
d_call: .

cdr3_nt: TGTGCCAGCAGCATTCTAGCGGACTCCTACAATGAGCAGTTCTTC
cdr3_aa: CASSILADSYNEQFF
j_call: TRBJ2-1
clone_size: few
v_call: TRBV7-3
d_call: TRBD2

cdr3_nt: TGCGCCAGCAGTGCGTTGGCGGGAGTGGGAGATACGCAGTATTTT
cdr3_aa: CASSALAGVGDTQYF
j_call: TRBJ2-3
clone_size: few
v_call: TRBV10-1
d_call: TRBD2

cdr3_nt: TGTGCCAGCAGTTACCTCCCTGACTCCTACAATGAGCAGTTCTTC
cdr3_aa: CASSYLPDSYNEQFF
j_call: TRBJ2-1
clone_size: few
v_call: TRBV6-2/TRBV6-3
d_call: .

cdr3_nt: TGTGCCAGCAGTGGGGACACCTATAATTCACCCCTCCACTTT
cdr3_aa: CASSGDTYNSPLHF
j_call: TRBJ1-6
clone_size: .
v_call: TRBV6-4
d_call: .

cdr3_nt: TGTGCCAGCAGCCAAGTGGAGGAGAATGAAAAACTGTTTTTT
cdr3_aa: CASSQVEENEKLFF
j_call: TRBJ1-4
clone_size: few
v_call: TRBV4-2
d_call: .

cdr3_nt: TGTGCCAGCAGCTTAGTTCCGTGGGGAGTTAACACTGAAGCTTTCTTT
cdr3_aa: CASSLVPWGVNTEAFF
j_call: TRBJ1-1
clone_size: .
v_call: TRBV7-3
d_call: .

cdr3_nt: TGCAGTGCTAAGGGTAGGGATGAGCAGTTCTTC
cdr3_aa: CSAKGRDEQFF
j_call: TRBJ2-1
clone_size: .
v_call: TRBV20-1
d_call: .

cdr3_nt: TGTGCCAGCAGCCAAGACGTTGTATCGGCCAAAAACATTCAGTACTTC
cdr3_aa: CASSQDVVSAKNIQYF
j_call: TRBJ2-4
clone_size: once
v_call: TRBV3-1
d_call: .

cdr3_nt: TGTGCCATCAGTGAGTCGGGACGAGGGACTAGCGGGAAGAATGAGCAGTTCTTC
cdr3_aa: CAISESGRGTSGKNEQFF
j_call: TRBJ2-1
clone_size: .
v_call: TRBV10-3
d_call: TRBD2

cdr3_nt: TGTGCCAGCAGTCGGAGAGGGGGAAGGAACACCGGGGAGCTGTTTTTT
cdr3_aa: CASSRRGGRNTGELFF
j_call: TRBJ2-2
clone_size: .
v_call: TRBV28
d_call: .

cdr3_nt: TGTGCCAGCAGTCCATGGGGACAGGTCGGGGCCAACGTCCTGACTTTC
cdr3_aa: CASSPWGQVGANVLTF
j_call: TRBJ2-6
clone_size: .
v_call: TRBV25-1
d_call: TRBD1

cdr3_nt: TGCAGTGCTAGAGCCCCCGGGCAGGAGTACATTCAGTACTTC
cdr3_aa: CSARAPGQEYIQYF
j_call: TRBJ2-4
clone_size: few
v_call: TRBV20-1
d_call: .

cdr3_nt: TGTGCCAGCACCTCCTTGCGGGCGGGGTCCTACAATGAGCAGTTCTTC
cdr3_aa: CASTSLRAGSYNEQFF
j_call: TRBJ2-1
clone_size: .
v_call: TRBV7-2
d_call: .

cdr3_nt: TGTGCCAGCAGCTCTTTAGCGGGAGCCTTAGATGAGCAGTTCTTC
cdr3_aa: CASSSLAGALDEQFF
j_call: TRBJ2-1
clone_size: .
v_call: TRBV7-9
d_call: TRBD2

cdr3_nt: TGTGCCAGCAGTTATCTAGGACTAGCGGGAGGGCCCACCTACAATGAGCAGTTCTTC
cdr3_aa: CASSYLGLAGGPTYNEQFF
j_call: TRBJ2-1
clone_size: .
v_call: TRBV27
d_call: TRBD2

cdr3_nt: TGCAGCGTTGGTCGGGGAACGTCCTACAATGAGCAGTTCTTC
cdr3_aa: CSVGRGTSYNEQFF
j_call: TRBJ2-1
clone_size: few
v_call: TRBV29-1
d_call: .

cdr3_nt: TGTGCCAGCAGCTTAGGTGGGGCCACGAACACTGAAGCTTTCTTT
cdr3_aa: CASSLGGATNTEAFF
j_call: TRBJ1-1
clone_size: .
v_call: TRBV7-9
d_call: .

cdr3_nt: TGTACCAGCAGCATTATAGGGGTCGGTAATTCACCCTTCCACTTT
cdr3_aa: CTSSIIGVGNSPFHF
j_call: TRBJ1-6
clone_size: .
v_call: TRBV6-2/TRBV6-3
d_call: .